This TCR beta chain derives from a study of CD8 T cells in ankylosing spondylitis. Only a few counts were recorded for this clonotype. The CDR3 has 15 residues. V was shortened by 6 bases and J by 0 bases, with 12 bases between the two germline ends. TCRdb passed the 5' RACE reads through MiXCR, listing each CDR3 protein once. This sample has approximately 260,000 distinct CDR3 sequences, with over 15% found just once. Sequenced sample: blood, either unsorted or a sorted T cell fraction (not recorded which). This sequence originates from a male donor with ankylosing spondylitis or in good health (not recorded which). J is TRBJ2-4 and V is TRBV12-3 or TRBV12-4, with a possible D match to TRBD2 (6 bases). CDR3: CASSGPGLAKNIQYF. The CDR3 nucleotides are TGTGCCAGCAGCGGGCCGGGACTAGCCAAAAACATTCAGTACTTC.